Presented here are 2 T cell receptor beta chains from one specimen sequenced in a study of blood T cell repertoires in COVID-19. The table came from immunoSEQ multiplex PCR; TCRdb's copy has only in-frame clones and leaves some out. The top ten clones hold approximately 8% of a sample with roughly 500,000 clones, 70% to 90% of them seen once. Specimen: PBMCs or T cells enriched from blood (not recorded which). The receptor set was obtained from an older woman who had recovered from COVID-19.

The V and J genes are TRBV9 and TRBJ1-5; 11 bases line up with TRBD1. Germline CDR1 reads SGDLS; CDR2 reads YYNGEE. J lost 5 bases, V lost 3 bases, and 4 bases had no gene match. The CDR3 length is 15 residues. Here the CDR3 DNA reads TGTGCCAGCAGCGAGGGGACAGGGGGATATCAGCCCCAGCATTTT. This gives the protein CASSEGTGGYQPQHF.

The V and J genes are TRBV14 and TRBJ2-1, with 8 bases aligning to TRBD1. This CDR3 has 15 residues. In germline, CDR1 is SGHDN, CDR2 FVKESK. Trimming cost V 1 base and J 8 bases; bases outside gene matches: 7. CDR3 protein: CASSQGQGSLHEQFF. The CDR3 DNA follows: TGTGCCAGCAGCCAAGGACAGGGGTCTCTACATGAGCAGTTCTTC.